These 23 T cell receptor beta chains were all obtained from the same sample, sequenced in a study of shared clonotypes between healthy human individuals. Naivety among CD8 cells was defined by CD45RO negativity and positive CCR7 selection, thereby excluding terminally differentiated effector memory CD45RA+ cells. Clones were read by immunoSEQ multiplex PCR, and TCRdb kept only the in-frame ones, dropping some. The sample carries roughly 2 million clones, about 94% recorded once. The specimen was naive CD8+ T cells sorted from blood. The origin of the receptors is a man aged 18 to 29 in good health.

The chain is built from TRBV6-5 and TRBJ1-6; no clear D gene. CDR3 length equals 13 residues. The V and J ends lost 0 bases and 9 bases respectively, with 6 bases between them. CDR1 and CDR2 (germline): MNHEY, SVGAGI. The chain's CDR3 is CASSYSGFSPLHF. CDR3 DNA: TGTGCCAGCAGTTACTCAGGGTTTTCACCCCTCCACTTT.

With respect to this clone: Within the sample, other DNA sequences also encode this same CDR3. The CDR3 nucleotides are TGTGCCAGCAGCTATGGGGGTCAGCCCCAGCATTTT. Translation: CASSYGGQPQHF. V usage is TRBV7-9 and J usage is TRBJ1-5, with D perhaps matching TRBD1 (5 bases). This CDR3 contains 12 residues. Deletions cut 4 bases from V and 6 bases from J, with 7 bases between. The germline CDR1 and CDR2 sequences are SEHNR and FQNEAQ (reference sequence).

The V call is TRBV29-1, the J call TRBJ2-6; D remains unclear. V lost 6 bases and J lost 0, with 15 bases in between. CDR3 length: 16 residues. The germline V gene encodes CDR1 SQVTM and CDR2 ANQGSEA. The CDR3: CSVAGQPTSGANVLTF. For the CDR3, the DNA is TGCAGCGTGGCCGGGCAGCCAACCTCTGGGGCCAACGTCCTGACTTTC.

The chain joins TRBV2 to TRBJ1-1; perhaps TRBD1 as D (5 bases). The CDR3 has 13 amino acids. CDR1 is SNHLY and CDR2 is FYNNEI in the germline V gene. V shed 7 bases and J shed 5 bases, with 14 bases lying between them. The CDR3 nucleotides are TGTGCCAGCACCTCGACAAAGGGGACTGAAGCTTTCTTT. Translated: CASTSTKGTEAFF.

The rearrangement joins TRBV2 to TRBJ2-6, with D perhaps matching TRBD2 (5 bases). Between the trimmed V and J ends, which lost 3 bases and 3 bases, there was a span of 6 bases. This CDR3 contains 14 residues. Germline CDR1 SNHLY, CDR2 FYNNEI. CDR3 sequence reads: CASSDGGGANVLTF. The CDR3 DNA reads TGTGCCAGCAGTGATGGAGGTGGGGCCAACGTCCTGACTTTC.

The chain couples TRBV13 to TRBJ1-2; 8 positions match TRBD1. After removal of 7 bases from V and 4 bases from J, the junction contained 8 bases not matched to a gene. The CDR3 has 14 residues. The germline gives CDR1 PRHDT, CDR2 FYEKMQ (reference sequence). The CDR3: CASNGQGLGYGYTF. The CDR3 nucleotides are TGTGCCAGCAACGGACAGGGTCTGGGCTATGGCTACACCTTC.

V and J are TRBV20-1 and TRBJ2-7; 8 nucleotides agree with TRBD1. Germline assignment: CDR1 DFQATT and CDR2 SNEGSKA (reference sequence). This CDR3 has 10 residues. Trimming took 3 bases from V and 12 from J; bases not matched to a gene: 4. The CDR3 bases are TGCAGTGCTAGGGGACAGGAGAGGTACTTC. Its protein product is CSARGQERYF.

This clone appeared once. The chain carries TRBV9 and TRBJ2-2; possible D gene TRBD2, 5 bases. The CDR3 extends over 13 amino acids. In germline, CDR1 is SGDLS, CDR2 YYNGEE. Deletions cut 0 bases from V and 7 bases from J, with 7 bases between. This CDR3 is CASSVAGIGELFF. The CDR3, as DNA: TGTGCCAGCAGCGTAGCGGGGATCGGGGAGCTGTTTTTT.

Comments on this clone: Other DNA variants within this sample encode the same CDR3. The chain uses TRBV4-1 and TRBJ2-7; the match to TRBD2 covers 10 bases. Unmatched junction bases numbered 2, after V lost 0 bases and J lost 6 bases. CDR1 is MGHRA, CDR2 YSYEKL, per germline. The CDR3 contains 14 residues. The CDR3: CASSQDPSGGEQYF. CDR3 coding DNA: TGCGCCAGCAGCCAAGATCCTAGCGGGGGCGAGCAGTACTTC.

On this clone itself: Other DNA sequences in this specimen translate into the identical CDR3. CDR3 coding DNA: TGTGCCAGCAGTCGGGACTCCGGGGAGCTGTTTTTT. This codes for CASSRDSGELFF. V usage is TRBV7-9 and J usage is TRBJ2-2; D is possibly TRBD2 (6 bases). The germline V gene encodes CDR1 SEHNR and CDR2 FQNEAQ (reference sequence). The V end was cut by 6 bases, the J end by 6 bases, with 8 bases between. The CDR3 has 12 residues.

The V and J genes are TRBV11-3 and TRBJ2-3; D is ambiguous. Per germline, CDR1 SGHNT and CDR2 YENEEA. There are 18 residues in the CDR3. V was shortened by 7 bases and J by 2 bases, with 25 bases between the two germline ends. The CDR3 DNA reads TGTGCCAGCACCTCTTATCACAGACCTCTAGTTTTCACAGATACGCAGTATTTT. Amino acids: CASTSYHRPLVFTDTQYF.

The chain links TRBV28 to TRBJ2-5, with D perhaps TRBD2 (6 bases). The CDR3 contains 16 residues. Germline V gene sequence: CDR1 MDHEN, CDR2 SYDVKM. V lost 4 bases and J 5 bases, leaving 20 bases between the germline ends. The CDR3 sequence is CASSSPASLAMETQYF. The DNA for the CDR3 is TGTGCCAGCAGTTCCCCCGCCTCACTAGCTATGGAGACCCAGTACTTC.

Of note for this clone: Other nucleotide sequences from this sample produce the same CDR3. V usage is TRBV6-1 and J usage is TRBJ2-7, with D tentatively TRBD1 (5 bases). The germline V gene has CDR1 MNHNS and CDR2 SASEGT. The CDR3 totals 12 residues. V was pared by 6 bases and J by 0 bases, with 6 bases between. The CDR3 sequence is CASRDTSYEQYF. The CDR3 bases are TGTGCCAGCAGGGACACCTCCTACGAGCAGTACTTC.

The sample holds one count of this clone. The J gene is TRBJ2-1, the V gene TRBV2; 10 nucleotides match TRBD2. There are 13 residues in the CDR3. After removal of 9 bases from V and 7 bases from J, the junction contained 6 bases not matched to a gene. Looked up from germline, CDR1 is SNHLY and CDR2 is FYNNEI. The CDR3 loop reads CARGASGSNEQFF. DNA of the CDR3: TGTGCCAGGGGGGCTAGCGGGAGTAATGAGCAGTTCTTC.

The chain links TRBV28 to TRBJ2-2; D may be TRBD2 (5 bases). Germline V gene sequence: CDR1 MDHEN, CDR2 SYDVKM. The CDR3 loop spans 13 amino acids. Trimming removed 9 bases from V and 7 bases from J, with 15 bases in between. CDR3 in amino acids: CASVPGWSGELFF. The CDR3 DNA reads TGTGCCAGTGTCCCGGGGTGGAGCGGGGAGCTGTTTTTT. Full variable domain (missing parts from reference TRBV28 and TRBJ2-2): DVKVTQSSRYLVKRTGEKVFLECVQDMDHENMFWYRQDPGLGLRLIYFSYDVKMKEKGDIPEGYSVSREKKERFSLILESASTNQTSMYLCASVPGWSGELFFGEGSRLTVL.

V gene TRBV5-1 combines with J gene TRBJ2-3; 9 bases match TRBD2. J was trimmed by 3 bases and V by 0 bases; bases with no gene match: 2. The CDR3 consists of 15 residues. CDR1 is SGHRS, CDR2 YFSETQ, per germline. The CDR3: CASSLVTSGTDTQYF. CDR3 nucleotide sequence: TGCGCCAGCAGCTTGGTGACTAGCGGTACAGATACGCAGTATTTT.

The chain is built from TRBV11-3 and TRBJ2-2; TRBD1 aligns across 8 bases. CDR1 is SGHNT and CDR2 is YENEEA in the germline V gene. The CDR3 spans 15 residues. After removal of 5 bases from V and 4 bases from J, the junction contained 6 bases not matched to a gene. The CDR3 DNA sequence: TGTGCCAGCAGCCCAGGACAGGGCTCCACCGGGGAGCTGTTTTTT. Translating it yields CASSPGQGSTGELFF.

CDR3 loop: CASSPGHDYNEQFF. CDR3 bases: TGTGCCAGCAGCCCGGGACACGACTACAATGAGCAGTTCTTC. The V gene is TRBV7-9, the J gene TRBJ2-1, with a possible D match to TRBD1 (6 bases). The CDR3 loop spans 14 amino acids. Trimming shortened V by 5 bases and J by 3 bases, and 11 bases separated the two germline ends. The germline gives CDR1 SEHNR, CDR2 FQNEAQ (reference sequence).

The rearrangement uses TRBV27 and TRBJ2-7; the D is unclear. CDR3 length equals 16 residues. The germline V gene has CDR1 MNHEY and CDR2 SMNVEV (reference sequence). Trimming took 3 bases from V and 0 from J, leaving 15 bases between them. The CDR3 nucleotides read TGTGCCAGCAGTTTGATCCCGAGCCAGTTCTCCTACGAGCAGTACTTC. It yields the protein CASSLIPSQFSYEQYF.

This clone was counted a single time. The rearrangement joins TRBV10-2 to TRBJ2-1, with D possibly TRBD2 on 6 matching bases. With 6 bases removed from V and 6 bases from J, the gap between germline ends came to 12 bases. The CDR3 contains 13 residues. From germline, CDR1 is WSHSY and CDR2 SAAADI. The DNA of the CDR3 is TGCGCCAGCAGCCTCGGGGGACGCAATGAGCAGTTCTTC. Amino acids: CASSLGGRNEQFF.

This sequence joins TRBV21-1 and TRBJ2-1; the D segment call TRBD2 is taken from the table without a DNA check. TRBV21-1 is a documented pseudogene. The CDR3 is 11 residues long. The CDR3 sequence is CASSSRRTGFF. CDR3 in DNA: TGTGCCAGCAGCTCCAGGAGGACTGGCTTCTTC.

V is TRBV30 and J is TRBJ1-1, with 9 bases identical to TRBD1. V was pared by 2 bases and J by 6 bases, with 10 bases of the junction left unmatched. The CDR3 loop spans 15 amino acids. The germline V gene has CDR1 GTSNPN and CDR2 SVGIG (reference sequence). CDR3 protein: CAWSPRDRVGPEAFF. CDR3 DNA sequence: TGTGCCTGGAGTCCGAGGGACAGGGTGGGGCCTGAAGCTTTCTTT.

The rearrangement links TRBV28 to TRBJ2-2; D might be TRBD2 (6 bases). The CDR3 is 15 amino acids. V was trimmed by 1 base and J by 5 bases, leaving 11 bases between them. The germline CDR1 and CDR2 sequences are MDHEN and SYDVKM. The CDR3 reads CASSLSGAGTGELFF. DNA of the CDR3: TGTGCCAGCAGTTTATCTGGCGCGGGAACCGGGGAGCTGTTTTTT.